The next 9 T cell receptor beta chains were all read from a single sample in a study of T-cell memory formation after mild COVID-19. TCRdb re-called the 5' RACE reads through MiXCR, storing one row per CDR3 protein. The sample lists some 180,000 distinct CDR3 sequences, roughly 20% occurring once. Material: PBMCs or a T cell subset sorted from them (not recorded which). The receptor source for this set is a man aged 18 to 29 who had mild COVID-19 (a few samples of this study predate the infection). Cell type and time point are not known.

The chain has TRBV19 and TRBJ2-2, with 11 bases that match TRBD1. The CDR3 sequence is 17 residues long. Looked up from germline, CDR1 is LNHDA and CDR2 is SQIVND (reference sequence). Losses at the gene ends were 6 bases for V and 3 bases for J; bases not matched to a gene: 9. The CDR3 sequence is CASSLGQGAQYTGELFF. DNA for the CDR3: TGTGCCAGTAGCCTAGGACAGGGGGCGCAGTACACCGGGGAGCTGTTTTTT.

The chain is built from TRBV4-3 and TRBJ1-5; D is possibly TRBD1 (5 bases). The germline V and J ends were trimmed by 0 bases and 9 bases, with 15 bases remaining between them. The CDR3 covers 15 residues. CDR1 is LGHNA and CDR2 is YSLEER in the germline V gene. The CDR3 here is CASSQERTGVGPQHF. CDR3 nucleotide sequence: TGCGCCAGCAGCCAAGAGCGTACGGGGGTTGGGCCCCAGCATTTT.

In this sample, this clonotype turned up many times. The V call is TRBV3-1, the J call TRBJ2-1; TRBD2 matches at 8 bases. V shed 3 bases, J shed 7 bases, and the junction held 5 bases outside the gene matches. The germline V gene has CDR1 LGHDT and CDR2 YNNKEL (reference sequence). The CDR3 is made up of 14 amino acids. The CDR3: CASSQRGAGNEQFF. The CDR3 coding sequence is TGTGCCAGCAGCCAGCGGGGGGCCGGGAATGAGCAGTTCTTC.

This clonotype came up a few times. The V gene is TRBV4-3, the J gene TRBJ2-7, with TRBD1 identical over 12 bases. The CDR3 has 17 amino acids. CDR1 is LGHNA and CDR2 is YSLEER in the germline V gene. J was trimmed by 3 bases and V by 1 base; bases with no gene match: 7. This CDR3 is CASSQGHRDRGLYEQYV. DNA for the CDR3: TGCGCCAGCAGCCAAGGCCACCGGGACAGGGGGCTCTACGAGCAGTACGTC.

This sequence joins TRBV5-1 and TRBJ1-1, with D possibly TRBD1 on 5 matching bases. The CDR3 extends over 14 amino acids. V was pared by 4 bases and J by 1 base, with 11 bases between. Germline assignment: CDR1 SGHRS and CDR2 YFSETQ. The CDR3 reads CASSLRDPNTEAFF. The CDR3 bases are TGCGCCAGCAGCCTCCGGGACCCGAACACTGAAGCTTTCTTT.

This clonotype was counted between two and nine times. The chain recombines TRBV5-1 with TRBJ2-5, with no clear D. Trimming pared 1 base from V and 7 bases from J, leaving 5 bases between. Germline CDR1 reads SGHRS; CDR2 reads YFSETQ. This CDR3 is built from 11 residues. DNA for the CDR3: TGCGCCAGCAGCTTGAGGTGGACCCAGTACTTC. Translation: CASSLRWTQYF. Supplemented by reference TRBV5-1 and TRBJ2-5, the full variable domain reads KAGVTQTPRYLIKTRGQQVTLSCSPISGHRSVSWYQQTPGQGLQFLFEYFSETQRNKGNFPGRFSGRQFSNSRSEMNVSTLELGDSALYLCASSLRWTQYFGPGTRLLVL.

This clonotype has a handful of counts. The rearrangement links TRBV29-1 to TRBJ2-5; D unresolved. Trimming removed 8 bases from V and 1 base from J, with 11 bases in between. The CDR3 extends over 12 amino acids. Germline CDR1 reads SQVTM; CDR2 reads ANQGSEA. As DNA, the CDR3 is TGCAGCCATGGACGGATCCAAGAGACCCAGTACTTC. Amino acid sequence: CSHGRIQETQYF.

The genes are TRBV7-9 and TRBJ1-1; D is uncertain. V gave up 5 bases and J gave up 1 base, with 14 bases separating them. CDR1 is SEHNR, CDR2 FQNEAQ, per germline (reference sequence). The CDR3 runs to 15 residues. As DNA, the CDR3 is TGTGCCAGCAGCCCCTCCTTGGCCAAGAACACTGAAGCTTTCTTT. Residues: CASSPSLAKNTEAFF.

The chain is built from TRBV7-3 and TRBJ2-2; D is uncertain. The CDR3 spans 13 residues. The V gene lost 2 bases and the J gene lost 3 bases, with 4 bases spanning the gap. CDR1 is SGHTA, CDR2 FQGTGA, per germline. The CDR3 is CASSLEDTGELFF. The CDR3 DNA reads as TGTGCCAGCAGCTTAGAGGACACCGGGGAGCTGTTTTTT.